The 23 T cell receptor beta chains presented below share a single source sample, sequenced in a study of cytomegalovirus exposure and HLA in healthy donors. The study ran its PCR with 60 Vbeta and 13 Jbeta primers. Sequencing was performed with immunoSEQ multiplex PCR; in TCRdb, only in-frame clones are kept and a portion is missing. The data show about 170,000 clones, with around four fifths seen just once and about 3.1% held by the top ten. Sequencing input: PBMCs. Receptors originate from a female donor in good health and CMV-seronegative.

This clone was picked up a small number of times. V and J are TRBV7-2 and TRBJ1-4; weak D call: TRBD1 (6 bases). V lost 1 base, J lost 4 bases, and 19 bases lay in between. CDR1 is SGHTA and CDR2 is FQGNSA in the germline V gene. The CDR3 consists of 18 residues. This CDR3 is CASSLEVAQGLGNEKLFF. For the CDR3, the DNA is TGTGCCAGCAGCTTAGAAGTAGCACAGGGTCTCGGTAATGAAAAACTGTTTTTT.

The chain has TRBV5-1 and TRBJ2-5, with TRBD2 matching 8 bases. There are 15 residues in the CDR3. The germline gives CDR1 SGHRS, CDR2 YFSETQ. V trimming: 0 bases; J trimming: 5 bases; junction bases outside the gene matches: 6. DNA for the CDR3: TGCGCCAGCAGCTTGGAGCCGGGAGGGTACGAGACCCAGTACTTC. Amino acid sequence: CASSLEPGGYETQYF.

The chain employs TRBV5-1 and TRBJ2-7, with 10 bases lining up with TRBD1. With 5 bases clipped from V and 5 bases from J, the junction kept 7 bases outside the gene matches. Germline V gene sequence: CDR1 SGHRS, CDR2 YFSETQ. The CDR3 has 14 residues. This CDR3 reads CASRLGTGVDEQYF. The DNA of the CDR3 is TGCGCCAGCAGGCTTGGGACAGGGGTCGACGAGCAGTACTTC.

J is TRBJ1-6 and V is TRBV30; 9 nucleotides match TRBD1. The CDR3 sequence is 14 residues long. V shed 3 bases and J 5 bases; nucleotides not matched to a gene: 2. Germline values: CDR1 GTSNPN, CDR2 SVGIG (reference sequence). CDR3 in amino acids: CAWSGDRDNSPLHF. In DNA, the CDR3 is TGTGCCTGGAGCGGGGACAGGGATAATTCACCCCTCCACTTT.

This clone was seen just once. V usage is TRBV9 and J usage is TRBJ2-2, with TRBD1 matching 7 bases. This CDR3 has 19 residues. Germline values: CDR1 SGDLS, CDR2 YYNGEE. V was pared by 1 base and J by 3 bases, with 15 bases of the junction left unmatched. The CDR3 DNA reads TGTGCCAGCAGCGTAAACCCAGGGGGACGATCTCGGGACACCGGGGAGCTGTTTTTT. This gives the protein CASSVNPGGRSRDTGELFF.

The gene calls are TRBV7-2 and TRBJ2-7, with TRBD2 matching 7 bases. Germline-derived CDR1 and CDR2 are SGHTA and FQGNSA. J gave up 0 bases and V 5 bases, and 7 bases lay outside the gene matches. The CDR3 extends over 15 amino acids. CDR3: CASSQTGGSSYEQYF. The DNA of the CDR3 is TGTGCCAGCAGCCAAACCGGGGGGAGCTCCTACGAGCAGTACTTC.

V usage is TRBV30 and J usage is TRBJ1-2; 8 bases agree with TRBD1. The germline V gene encodes CDR1 GTSNPN and CDR2 SVGIG (reference sequence). Trimming cost V 3 bases and J 7 bases; bases outside gene matches: 4. CDR3 length: 12 residues. The CDR3 DNA sequence: TGTGCCTGGAGGGACAGGGCTGGTGGCTACACCTTC. Translation gives CAWRDRAGGYTF.

The rearrangement links TRBV19 to TRBJ1-3; TRBD1 agrees at 8 bases. Germline V gene lookup returns CDR1 LNHDA and CDR2 SQIVND (reference sequence). The CDR3 is 15 amino acids. Germline trimming cut 4 bases from V and 3 bases from J; bases unmatched to any gene: 5. CDR3 sequence (DNA): TGTGCCAGTAGTACACGACAGGGGAGTGGAAACACCATATATTTT. Amino acid sequence: CASSTRQGSGNTIYF.

This chain connects TRBV5-1 to TRBJ2-7, with 9 nucleotides matching TRBD2. CDR1 is SGHRS and CDR2 is YFSETQ in the germline V gene. The CDR3 has 14 residues. The V segment lost 4 bases and the J segment 5 bases; nucleotides outside the gene matches: 7. Written as DNA, the CDR3 is TGCGCCAGCAGCCAGAGGACTAGCGTCAACGAGCAGTACTTC. Translated, it gives CASSQRTSVNEQYF.

V usage is TRBV7-2 and J usage is TRBJ2-7, with TRBD2 matching over 7 bases. There are 13 residues in the CDR3. Germline CDR1 and CDR2: SGHTA and FQGNSA. After removal of 1 base from V and 7 bases from J, the junction contained 4 bases not matched to a gene. Written as DNA, the CDR3 is TGTGCCAGCAGCTTAGTCCTGGGGGGGGAGCAGTACTTC. Amino acid sequence: CASSLVLGGEQYF.

This chain uses TRBV28 with TRBJ2-7, with D tentatively TRBD2 (6 bases). The CDR3 spans 15 residues. Trimming stripped 1 base from V and 3 bases from J, with 13 bases between. CDR1 MDHEN and CDR2 SYDVKM come from the germline V gene. The CDR3 coding sequence is TGTGCCAGCAGTTTATTCACCCCGACTAGCTACGAGCAGTACTTC. It encodes CASSLFTPTSYEQYF. Variable domain in full (rest from reference TRBV28 and TRBJ2-7): DVKVTQSSRYLVKRTGEKVFLECVQDMDHENMFWYRQDPGLGLRLIYFSYDVKMKEKGDIPEGYSVSREKKERFSLILESASTNQTSMYLCASSLFTPTSYEQYFGPGTRLTVT.

V gene TRBV6-4 combines with J gene TRBJ2-7; 7 bases line up with TRBD1. This CDR3 is 14 amino acids long. Germline V gives CDR1 MRHNA, CDR2 SNTAGT. J gave up 1 base and V 7 bases, and 7 bases lay outside the gene matches. CDR3 bases: TGTGCCAGCAACTCCGGGACAGAATCCTACGAGCAGTACTTC. Translating gives CASNSGTESYEQYF.

The gene calls are TRBV4-3 and TRBJ2-1, with D possibly TRBD2 on 6 matching bases. Germline V gene sequence: CDR1 LGHNA, CDR2 YSLEER. The CDR3 length is 17 residues. V was shortened by 2 bases and J by 0 bases, with 14 bases between the two germline ends. Here the CDR3 DNA reads TGCGCCAGCAGCCAATCAGTAGCGGATCGCTCCTACAATGAGCAGTTCTTC. This encodes CASSQSVADRSYNEQFF.

The CDR3 spells CASSPQGGGLNTGELFF. The CDR3 region has the DNA TGTGCCAGCAGTCCTCAAGGAGGGGGCCTGAACACCGGGGAGCTGTTTTTT. The gene calls are TRBV28 and TRBJ2-2, with a tentative D call TRBD1 (7 bases). Germline CDR1 is MDHEN and CDR2 is SYDVKM. V lost 5 bases and J lost 1, with 17 bases in between. This CDR3 region has 17 residues.

The chain recombines TRBV10-3 with TRBJ1-3, with 7 bases fitting TRBD1. Germline assignment: CDR1 ENHRY and CDR2 SYGVKD. The CDR3 sequence is 15 residues long. V shed 6 bases, J shed 4 bases, and the junction held 9 bases outside the gene matches. The CDR3 coding sequence is TGTGCCATCAGCCCGGGACAGTTCTTAGGAAACACCATATATTTT. This codes for CAISPGQFLGNTIYF.

The rearrangement joins TRBV15 to TRBJ1-1; D may be TRBD1 (6 bases). CDR3 size: 15 residues. CDR1 and CDR2 (germline): LNHNV, YYDKDF (reference sequence). The V end lost 2 bases, the J end lost 0 bases, and 10 bases lay between the germline ends. CDR3 bases: TGTGCCACCAGCAGACCCGGGACATTGAACACTGAAGCTTTCTTT. Protein sequence: CATSRPGTLNTEAFF.

The CDR3 DNA sequence: TGTGCCAGCAGCCTCCTCGGTCCGGATGAGCAGTTCTTC. It is translated as CASSLLGPDEQFF. V is TRBV7-8 and J is TRBJ2-1; D unclear. Germline V gene sequence: CDR1 SGHVS, CDR2 FQNEAQ. The CDR3 is 13 residues long. V shed 5 bases and J shed 8 bases, with 13 bases lying between them.

Remarks on this clone: A junction boundary mismatches the germline segment, possibly from a read error. V gene TRBV7-9 combines with J gene TRBJ1-2; D is perhaps TRBD1 (6 bases). The germline V gene encodes CDR1 SEHNR and CDR2 FQNEAQ (reference sequence). The CDR3 length is 12 residues. For the CDR3, the DNA is TGTTCCAGCAGCTTTGGGGGCGATGGCTACACCTTC. Translation gives CSSSFGGDGYTF.

As regards this clone: Other DNA sequences in this sample translate to the same CDR3. This chain links TRBV19 with TRBJ1-5; 8 bases are a match to TRBD1. The CDR3 covers 15 residues. Germline loops: CDR1 LNHDA, CDR2 SQIVND (reference sequence). V trimming: 6 bases; J trimming: 3 bases; junction bases outside the gene matches: 7. The CDR3: CASSTDRAPNQPQHF. CDR3 nucleotide sequence: TGTGCCAGTAGCACGGACAGGGCCCCCAATCAGCCCCAGCATTTT.

To note about this clone: The conserved final phenylalanine or tryptophan is absent from the CDR3, which likely points to a read error. The chain couples TRBV9 to TRBJ1-1, with TRBD1 matching over 7 bases. This CDR3 has 16 residues. The germline V gene has CDR1 SGDLS and CDR2 YYNGEE. V gave up 4 bases and J gave up 1 base; unmatched junction bases: 10. CDR3 loop: CASSPRRQGANTEAFL. The CDR3 nucleotides are TGTGCCAGCAGCCCTCGGAGACAGGGAGCGAACACTGAAGCTTTCCTT.

This chain joins TRBV29-1 and TRBJ2-2; 7 bases align to TRBD2. After removal of 6 bases from V and 8 bases from J, the junction contained 3 bases not matched to a gene. The V gene's germline CDR1 is SQVTM and CDR2 ANQGSEA. The length of the CDR3 is 11 residues. The CDR3 sequence is CSVLSGGELFF. In DNA, the CDR3 is TGCAGCGTCCTTAGCGGGGGGGAGCTGTTTTTT.

This sequence joins TRBV5-4 and TRBJ2-5; 10 bases are a match to TRBD2. Trimming at V came to 3 bases and at J to 1 base, leaving 3 bases not matched to a gene. Germline V gene data show CDR1 as SGHNT and CDR2 as YYREEE (reference sequence). CDR3 length: 15 residues. CDR3 coding DNA: TGTGCCAGCAGCTCCCGACTAGCGGGCCAAGAGACCCAGTACTTC. Protein: CASSSRLAGQETQYF.

The chain carries TRBV5-6 and TRBJ2-2; TRBD1 matches at 8 bases. V was pared by 1 base and J by 4 bases, with 9 bases of the junction left unmatched. Germline lookup yields CDR1 SGHDT and CDR2 YYEEEE. The CDR3 consists of 17 residues. The CDR3 bases are TGTGCCAGCAGCTTGTTCTCGGACAGGGTCGGCACCGGGGAGCTGTTTTTT. Amino acids: CASSLFSDRVGTGELFF.